The 19 T cell receptor beta chains below come from one sample, sequenced in a study of Graves' ophthalmopathy and Graves' hyperthyroidism. Transcripts of RNA were the source for amplifying TCR beta CDR3 regions. HTBI primers served in a first-round RT-PCR, which a second-round multiplex PCR followed. TCRdb processed the multiplex PCR reads anew with MiXCR; each CDR3 protein has one entry. The table includes about half a million distinct CDR3 sequences, approximately 15% detected once. Source material: blood. These TCRs come from a woman aged 25-40 years with Graves' ophthalmopathy.

This clonotype was counted ten times or more. V gene TRBV4-1 combines with J gene TRBJ2-7; perhaps TRBD1 as D (6 bases). Germline assignment: CDR1 MGHRA and CDR2 YSYEKL. The CDR3 totals 13 residues. Trimming removed 6 bases at V and 3 bases at J, with 12 bases between. This CDR3 is CASSGQSFYEQYF. The CDR3 DNA reads TGCGCCAGCAGTGGACAGTCTTTCTACGAGCAGTACTTC.

This clonotype was recorded many times. The V call is TRBV6-6, the J call TRBJ2-7; 9 bases line up with TRBD1. V shed 8 bases, J shed 5 bases, and the junction held 7 bases outside the gene matches. This CDR3 is 13 amino acids long. The germline V gene encodes CDR1 MNHNY and CDR2 SVGAGI (reference sequence). The CDR3 protein is CASARDRDHEQYF. CDR3 sequence (DNA): TGTGCCAGCGCCCGGGACAGGGACCACGAGCAGTACTTC.

The rearrangement links TRBV20-1 to TRBJ2-5, with D possibly being TRBD1 (7 bases). V was clipped by 5 bases and J by 5 bases, with 18 bases between them. CDR1 is DFQATT and CDR2 is SNEGSKA in the germline V gene (reference sequence). The CDR3 loop spans 14 amino acids. CDR3 nucleotides: TGCAGTGCTGATCCTGCAGGGGGGCAGGAGACCCAGTACTTC. Translated: CSADPAGGQETQYF.

The chain has TRBV6-5 and TRBJ2-2; 11 bases fit TRBD2. This CDR3 is 14 amino acids long. Germline values: CDR1 MNHEY, CDR2 SVGAGI. With 2 bases clipped from V and 9 bases from J, the junction kept 2 bases outside the gene matches. The CDR3 DNA follows: TGTGCCAGCAGTTACGTAGCGGGGGGGTGGGAGCTGTTTTTT. It translates to CASSYVAGGWELFF.

The sample holds many counts of this clonotype. This rearrangement joins TRBV28 to TRBJ2-7, with D possibly TRBD1 on 5 matching bases. Germline loops: CDR1 MDHEN, CDR2 SYDVKM. The ends were cut back, 4 bases at V and 4 bases at J, with 11 bases in the middle. The CDR3 is 13 amino acids. CDR3 loop: CASSSGFPYEQYF. CDR3 coding DNA: TGTGCCAGCAGTTCAGGGTTTCCATACGAGCAGTACTTC.

This clonotype showed up many times. This sequence joins TRBV7-3 and TRBJ2-7, with a weak D call TRBD2 (5 bases). Trimming removed 11 bases from V and 1 base from J, with 15 bases in between. This CDR3 region has 13 residues. The germline V gene has CDR1 SGHTA and CDR2 FQGTGA. CDR3 in amino acids: CARGPERSYEQYF. The DNA for the CDR3 is TGTGCCCGGGGTCCCGAGAGGTCCTACGAGCAGTACTTC.

This clonotype was picked up many times. As DNA, the CDR3 is TGTGCCAGCAGCCCCAATCCGACCAACTATGGCTACACCTTC. This translates into CASSPNPTNYGYTF. This chain joins TRBV28 and TRBJ1-2; no definite D call. Germline V CDR1 and CDR2: MDHEN, SYDVKM. The ends were cut back, 6 bases at V and 2 bases at J, with 13 bases in the middle. This CDR3 has 14 residues.

This clonotype was observed a few times. This rearrangement joins TRBV4-1 to TRBJ1-1; D not certain. This CDR3 region has 15 residues. V was shortened by 3 bases and J by 2 bases, with 13 bases between the two germline ends. The V gene's germline CDR1 is MGHRA and CDR2 YSYEKL. The CDR3 loop is CASSQEQTLNTEAFF. The DNA of the CDR3 is TGCGCCAGCAGCCAGGAACAGACCCTAAACACTGAAGCTTTCTTT.

This clonotype was seen ten or more times. This sequence joins TRBV28 and TRBJ1-1, with D possibly TRBD1 on 6 matching bases. Germline V gives CDR1 MDHEN, CDR2 SYDVKM. The CDR3 has 14 residues. Trimming shortened V by 1 base and J by 3 bases, and 9 bases separated the two germline ends. For the CDR3, the DNA is TGTGCCAGCAGTTTATCCGGGGGCGACACTGAAGCTTTCTTT. Protein: CASSLSGGDTEAFF.

This clonotype was seen repeatedly, ten times or more. The chain is built from TRBV24-1 and TRBJ1-2; D is ambiguous. Per germline, CDR1 KGHDR and CDR2 SFDVKD. The germline V and J ends were trimmed by 3 bases and 7 bases, with 11 bases remaining between them. The length of the CDR3 is 13 residues. The CDR3 DNA follows: TGTGCCACCAGTGATGAGGGATTCCTTGGCTACACCTTC. Translating gives CATSDEGFLGYTF.

Notes on this clonotype: A read error may produce the germline difference seen at one junction end. The rearrangement joins TRBV30 to TRBJ2-7; D is possibly TRBD1 (5 bases). The CDR3 totals 13 residues. Germline V gene lookup returns CDR1 GTSNPN and CDR2 SVGIG (reference sequence). CDR3 sequence reads: CAWSTVGVYDQYF. Here the CDR3 DNA reads TGTGCCTGGAGCACTGTAGGGGTCTACGATCAGTACTTC.

The rearrangement uses TRBV4-1 and TRBJ2-7; D perhaps matches TRBD2 (6 bases). The CDR3 covers 16 residues. V was pared by 1 base and J by 7 bases, with 20 bases between. Germline V gives CDR1 MGHRA, CDR2 YSYEKL. The CDR3, as DNA: TGCGCCAGCAGCCAAGGCGTCAGTGCCCGGGGGATGGAGCAGTACTTC. Protein product: CASSQGVSARGMEQYF.

This clonotype was found many times. V is TRBV6-5 and J is TRBJ2-5, with D tentatively TRBD1 (6 bases). This CDR3 contains 12 residues. Per the germline V gene, CDR1 is MNHEY and CDR2 is SVGAGI. Trimming removed 8 bases from V and 5 bases from J, with 12 bases in between. DNA of the CDR3: TGTGCCAGCCACAGGGACGGGGAGACCCAGTACTTC. Residues: CASHRDGETQYF.

The chain is built from TRBV28 and TRBJ2-7; 8 nucleotides align to TRBD2. Losses at the gene ends were 6 bases for V and 2 bases for J; bases not matched to a gene: 15. The germline CDR1 and CDR2 sequences are MDHEN and SYDVKM. This CDR3 has 17 residues. The CDR3 DNA sequence: TGTGCCAGCAGAGGAAAAAAACTAGCGGAGCCCACCTACGAGCAGTACTTC. Protein sequence: CASRGKKLAEPTYEQYF.

The CDR3 DNA is TGTGCCTGGAGCTTGGACAGGTTCAACTATGGCTACACCTTC. Its protein product is CAWSLDRFNYGYTF. The chain couples TRBV30 to TRBJ1-2, with TRBD1 matching over 7 bases. The CDR3 is 14 residues long. The V and J ends lost 3 bases and 2 bases, in that order; junction bases with no gene match: 6. Germline V gene sequence: CDR1 GTSNPN, CDR2 SVGIG (reference sequence).

The chain carries TRBV12-3 or TRBV12-4 and TRBJ1-1; no firm D call. The CDR3 consists of 11 residues. Trimming removed 6 bases at V and 11 bases at J, with 13 bases between. CDR3 sequence: CASREAYGAFF. In nucleotides, the CDR3 is TGTGCCAGCAGAGAGGCCTATGGGGCTTTCTTT.

This clonotype was recorded many times. The chain is built from TRBV4-1 and TRBJ2-7, with D possibly matching TRBD2 (5 bases). Per germline, CDR1 MGHRA and CDR2 YSYEKL. The CDR3 consists of 15 residues. Between the trimmed V and J ends, which lost 0 bases and 5 bases, there was a span of 14 bases. The CDR3 DNA sequence: TGCGCCAGCAGCCAAGATTTTCGCGGGTTGGACGAGCAGTACTTC. This codes for CASSQDFRGLDEQYF.

This clonotype was seen more than once but under ten times. One base away lies a much larger clone, so this may be a sequencing read error. V gene TRBV2 combines with J gene TRBJ2-7, with TRBD1 matching 8 bases. The germline V gene encodes CDR1 SNHLY and CDR2 FYNNEI. V lost 5 bases to trimming and J lost 5 bases; unmatched junction nucleotides: 2. There are 12 residues in the CDR3. Written as DNA, the CDR3 is TGTGCCAGCAGTTCGGACAGGGACGAGCAGTACTTC. Protein sequence: CASSSDRDEQYF.

This clonotype was counted at least ten times. The chain couples TRBV5-1 to TRBJ2-7; D is uncertain. CDR3 length: 17 amino acids. Trimming stripped 3 bases from V and 4 bases from J, with 23 bases between. Germline CDR1 is SGHRS and CDR2 is YFSETQ. The CDR3 sequence: CASSSERVGSPGYEQYF. The CDR3, as DNA: TGCGCCAGCAGCTCCGAGCGAGTGGGCAGTCCAGGTTACGAGCAGTACTTC. The variable domain in full, completed from reference TRBV5-1 and TRBJ2-7, reads KAGVTQTPRYLIKTRGQQVTLSCSPISGHRSVSWYQQTPGQGLQFLFEYFSETQRNKGNFPGRFSGRQFSNSRSEMNVSTLELGDSALYLCASSSERVGSPGYEQYFGPGTRLTVT.